What follows are 9 T cell receptor beta chains derived from one specimen sequenced in a study of beta chain features in type 1 diabetes. As every portion of the isolated RNA was reverse transcribed, the sequencing read expressed TCRB transcripts. The protocol was immunoSEQ multiplex PCR, while the TCRdb copy is restricted to in-frame clones and leaves out a portion. The data show fewer than 500,000 clones, around 14% seen once. The material sequenced was naive CD4+ T cells from blood. The receptor set was obtained from a man aged 25-45 years in good health.

This clone was seen a handful of times. The chain carries TRBV30 and TRBJ1-2, with TRBD1 as a possible D gene (5 bases). This CDR3 comprises 15 residues. Per germline, CDR1 GTSNPN and CDR2 SVGIG (reference sequence). V lost 0 bases and J 4 bases, leaving 15 bases between the germline ends. CDR3 protein: CAWSVRWVGGYGYTF. The CDR3 DNA sequence: TGTGCCTGGAGTGTACGATGGGTCGGGGGCTATGGCTACACCTTC. The whole variable domain, remainder taken from reference TRBV30 and TRBJ1-2, is SQTIHQWPATLVQPVGSPLSLECTVEGTSNPNLYWYRQAAGRGLQLLFYSVGIGQISSEVPQNLSASRPQDRQFILSSKKLLLSDSGFYLCAWSVRWVGGYGYTFGSGTRLTVV.

A few counts support this clone. The sample carries other DNA sequences with the same CDR3. This chain links TRBV2 with TRBJ1-2; D gene unclear. Germline V gives CDR1 SNHLY, CDR2 FYNNEI. The V gene lost 3 bases and the J gene lost 7 bases, with 3 bases spanning the gap. The CDR3 sequence is 10 residues long. CDR3 residues: CASSEGGYTF. CDR3 DNA sequence: TGTGCCAGCAGTGAGGGTGGCTACACCTTC.

This clone came up a few times. Other DNA sequences in the sample encode the same CDR3. CDR3 protein: CAISDGYNEQFF. The CDR3 nucleotides are TGTGCCATCAGTGATGGATACAATGAGCAGTTCTTC. This chain uses TRBV10-3 with TRBJ2-1, with no clear D. V lost 3 bases, J lost 4 bases, and 4 bases lay in between. Per germline, CDR1 ENHRY and CDR2 SYGVKD. The CDR3 spans 12 residues.

This rearrangement joins TRBV9 to TRBJ2-5; D may be TRBD1 (6 bases). Trimming cost V 0 bases and J 2 bases, with 14 bases left between them. CDR1 is SGDLS, CDR2 YYNGEE, per germline. The CDR3 contains 16 residues. The CDR3 DNA sequence: TGTGCCAGCAGCGTAGAGCTGCCAGGGGTTCAAGAGACCCAGTACTTC. It translates to CASSVELPGVQETQYF.

The chain is built from TRBV7-9 and TRBJ1-2; D uncertain. V gave up 1 base and J gave up 0 bases, with 9 bases separating them. This CDR3 is 15 amino acids long. Germline V gene lookup returns CDR1 SEHNR and CDR2 FQNEAQ (reference sequence). CDR3 DNA: TGTGCCAGCAGCTTAGAGAGAGGAACTAACTATGGCTACACCTTC. Residues: CASSLERGTNYGYTF.

This clone was counted a few times. The rearrangement joins TRBV25-1 to TRBJ1-1; D remains ambiguous. The V gene's germline CDR1 is MGHDK and CDR2 SYGVNS. Trimming took off 8 bases at V and 14 bases at J, with 21 bases between the two ends. CDR3 size: 12 residues. The CDR3 here is CASQTRVAHVFF. DNA for the CDR3: TGTGCCAGCCAGACCAGAGTGGCACACGTATTCTTT.

The genes are TRBV21-1 and TRBJ2-7; the D call in the table, TRBD2, was not verified against the DNA. TRBV21-1 is designated a pseudogene. This CDR3 has 15 residues. The CDR3 nucleotides are TGTGCCAGCAGCAAAGTTACCGCCAGATACTACGAGCAGTACGTC. Translated, it gives CASSKVTARYYEQYV.

This clone was counted between two and nine times. This chain links TRBV7-2 with TRBJ1-2; 10 nucleotides align to TRBD1. J lost 8 bases, V lost 2 bases, and 11 bases had no gene match. This CDR3 is built from 16 residues. CDR1 is SGHTA, CDR2 FQGNSA, per germline. The chain's CDR3 is CASSLSRDRGPGGYTF. CDR3 in DNA: TGTGCCAGCAGCTTATCCCGGGACAGGGGCCCGGGGGGCTACACCTTC. Full variable domain (remainder filled in from reference TRBV7-2 and TRBJ1-2): GAGVSQSPSNKVTEKGKDVELRCDPISGHTALYWYRQSLGQGLEFLIYFQGNSAPDKSGLPSDRFSAERTGGSVSTLTIQRTQQEDSAVYLCASSLSRDRGPGGYTFGSGTRLTVV.

This rearrangement joins TRBV7-7 to TRBJ2-5, with D tentatively TRBD1 (6 bases). Trimming left V 1 base short and J 1 base short, with 10 bases between. Germline V gene lookup returns CDR1 SSHAT and CDR2 FNYEAQ (reference sequence). The CDR3 is 15 residues long. CDR3 sequence: CASSLVGALQETQYF. The CDR3 DNA reads as TGTGCCAGCAGCTTAGTGGGGGCCCTCCAAGAGACCCAGTACTTC. The variable domain in full, completed from reference TRBV7-7 and TRBJ2-5, reads GAGVSQSPRYKVTKRGQDVTLRCDPISSHATLYWYQQALGQGPEFLTYFNYEAQPDKSGLPSDRFSAERPEGSISTLTIQRTEQRDSAMYRCASSLVGALQETQYFGPGTRLLVL.